Below, 5 T cell receptor beta chains from the same sample are listed, as sequenced in a study of blood T cell repertoires in COVID-19. The table came from immunoSEQ multiplex PCR; TCRdb's copy has only in-frame clones and leaves some out. The data show roughly 250,000 clones, 80% to 90% seen once. Sequencing used peripheral blood. These receptors all come from a woman aged 50 to 65 with acute or convalescent COVID-19.

This chain uses TRBV28 with TRBJ2-1; 11 bases are shared with TRBD2. From germline, CDR1 is MDHEN and CDR2 SYDVKM. The CDR3 runs 16 residues. J gave up 0 bases and V 8 bases, and 6 bases lay outside the gene matches. The CDR3 is CASQGTSGYSYNEQFF. The CDR3 DNA is TGTGCCAGCCAAGGGACTAGCGGTTACTCCTACAATGAGCAGTTCTTC. The whole variable domain, remainder taken from reference TRBV28 and TRBJ2-1, is DVKVTQSSRYLVKRTGEKVFLECVQDMDHENMFWYRQDPGLGLRLIYFSYDVKMKEKGDIPEGYSVSREKKERFSLILESASTNQTSMYLCASQGTSGYSYNEQFFGPGTRLTVL.

The DNA of the CDR3 is TGTGCCAGCAGGGAGTATGGGTTGGGCACTGAAGCTTTCTTT. This translates into CASREYGLGTEAFF. The chain recombines TRBV5-6 with TRBJ1-1, with no clear D. The CDR3 runs to 14 residues. The V end was cut by 5 bases, the J end by 4 bases, with 15 bases between. Germline V gives CDR1 SGHDT, CDR2 YYEEEE.

This chain uses TRBV7-3 with TRBJ1-2, with a tentative D call TRBD1 (5 bases). The V gene's germline CDR1 is SGHTA and CDR2 FQGTGA. This CDR3 has 14 amino acids. V was clipped by 7 bases and J by 7 bases, with 19 bases between them. This CDR3 is CASILKPGVSGYTF. For the CDR3, the DNA is TGTGCCAGCATCCTCAAGCCGGGGGTCTCTGGCTACACCTTC.

The V call is TRBV7-6, the J call TRBJ2-1, with 12 bases lining up with TRBD2. The CDR3 consists of 16 residues. Trimming removed 2 bases from V and 7 bases from J; junction bases left unmatched: 6. Germline V gene data show CDR1 as SGHVS and CDR2 as FNYEAQ. Here the CDR3 DNA reads TGTGCCAGCAGCTTATCTAGCGGGAGGGCTGTGAATGAGCAGTTCTTC. It specifies CASSLSSGRAVNEQFF.

V gene TRBV18 combines with J gene TRBJ2-6; 9 bases agree with TRBD1. The germline gives CDR1 KGHSH, CDR2 LQKENI. The J segment lost 4 bases and the V segment lost 1 base, leaving 8 bases of the junction unmatched. The CDR3 has 18 residues. CDR3: CASSPLGTGRVGANVLTF. CDR3 nucleotide sequence: TGTGCCAGCTCACCACTGGGGACAGGGCGCGTCGGGGCCAACGTCCTGACTTTC.